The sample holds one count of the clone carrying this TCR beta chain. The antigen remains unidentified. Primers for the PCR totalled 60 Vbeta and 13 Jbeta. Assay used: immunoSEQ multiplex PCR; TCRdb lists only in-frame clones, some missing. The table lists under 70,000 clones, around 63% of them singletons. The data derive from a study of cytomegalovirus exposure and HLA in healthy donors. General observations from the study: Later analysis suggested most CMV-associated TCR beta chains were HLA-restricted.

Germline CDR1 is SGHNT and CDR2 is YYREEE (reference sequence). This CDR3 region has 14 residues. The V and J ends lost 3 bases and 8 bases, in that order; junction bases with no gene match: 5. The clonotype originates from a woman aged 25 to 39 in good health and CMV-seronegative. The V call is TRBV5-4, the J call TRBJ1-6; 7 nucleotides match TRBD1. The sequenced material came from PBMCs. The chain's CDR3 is CASSYDRVDSPLHF. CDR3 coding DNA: TGTGCCAGCAGCTACGACAGGGTTGATTCACCCCTCCACTTT. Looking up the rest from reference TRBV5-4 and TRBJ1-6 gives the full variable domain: ETGVTQSPTHLIKTRGQQVTLRCSSQSGHNTVSWYQQALGQGPQFIFQYYREEENGRGNFPPRFSGLQFPNYSSELNVNALELDDSALYLCASSYDRVDSPLHFGNGTRLTVT.